Detailed here is one TCR beta chain. Its antigen is not identified. V was shortened by 7 bases and J by 3 bases, with 18 bases between the two germline ends. The CDR3 length is 15 residues. Per germline, CDR1 MNHEY and CDR2 SMNVEV (reference sequence). Repertoires were generated with immunoSEQ multiplex PCR, while TCRdb's copy carries only in-frame clones and drops some. This table has under 400,000 clones, just over 85% appearing once. The data are from a study of cytomegalovirus exposure and HLA in healthy donors. Findings of the study overall: The classifier, whose performance was assessed in both the original and validation cohorts, reportedly diagnosed cytomegalovirus status with high specificity and sensitivity.

The origin of this receptor is a woman in her late teens or twenties in good health and CMV-seronegative. V and J are TRBV27 and TRBJ1-1; D remains unclear. The specimen sequenced was PBMCs. CDR3 DNA: TGTGCCAGCAACTCGATCCGGGTACCAGACACTGAAGCTTTCTTT. This encodes CASNSIRVPDTEAFF.